This T cell receptor (beta chain) was recorded in a study of T cells in Graves' hyperthyroidism and ophthalmopathy. Ophthalmopathy in the patients scored at least 3 on Clinical Activity Score and at least 4 on NOSPECS grade, lasting under 3 months. Diagnostic decisions used clinical symptoms, serum thyroxine and TRAb, thyroid ultrasound and orbital computed tomography. CDR3 length equals 14 residues. CDR1 is SGHRS and CDR2 is YFSETQ in the germline V gene. Amplification of TCR beta CDR3 regions was performed using RNA transcripts as template. First-round RT-PCR targeting the TCR CDR3 was performed with the HTBI primer set. TCRdb re-analysed the multiplex PCR reads in MiXCR, keeping a single row per CDR3 protein. The sample has 30,000 to 40,000 distinct CDR3 sequences, roughly half seen once. The sample holds one count of this clonotype. One end of the junction does not line up with germline, which may come from a read error.

The receptor was derived from a middle-aged man with Graves' ophthalmopathy. Sequencing was done on a sample of blood. The rearrangement joins TRBV5-1 to TRBJ2-7; D is undetermined. CDR3 loop: CTSRILAEPYEQYF. The CDR3 DNA sequence: TGCACCAGCAGAATCTTGGCGGAGCCCTACGAGCAGTACTTC.